What follows are 10 T cell receptor beta chains derived from one specimen sequenced in a study of PD-L1 blockade in urothelial cancer. Some clones are missing from TCRdb's copy, which holds only in-frame ones; the method was immunoSEQ multiplex PCR. Of under 100,000 clones listed, 82% are singletons. The source material was PBMCs, sampled around atezolizumab (anti-PD-L1) treatment. Every receptor here comes from a man between 65 and 79 years old with urothelial cancer.

The gene calls are TRBV6-4 and TRBJ2-2; 8 bases are a match to TRBD1. Trimming removed 0 bases from V and 7 bases from J; junction bases left unmatched: 1. The CDR3 sequence is 14 residues long. The germline gives CDR1 MRHNA, CDR2 SNTAGT. The CDR3 sequence is CASSDSTGGGELFF. Written as DNA, the CDR3 is TGTGCCAGCAGTGACTCTACAGGGGGCGGGGAGCTGTTTTTT.

This clone has just a few counts. The chain has TRBV9 and TRBJ2-5; 7 bases align to TRBD1. Germline CDR1 is SGDLS and CDR2 is YYNGEE. The CDR3 is 14 residues long. J was trimmed by 4 bases and V by 7 bases; bases with no gene match: 10. CDR3 region: CASGSGTARETQYF. The CDR3 coding sequence is TGTGCCAGCGGCTCAGGGACAGCCAGAGAGACCCAGTACTTC.

Here the CDR3 reads CASSLGRASTEAFF. The DNA of the CDR3 is TGTGCCAGCAGCTTGGGCAGGGCGAGCACTGAAGCTTTCTTT. The gene calls are TRBV5-8 and TRBJ1-1; D perhaps matches TRBD1 (5 bases). CDR3 size: 14 residues. With 0 bases removed from V and 4 bases from J, the gap between germline ends came to 10 bases. Germline loops: CDR1 SGHTS, CDR2 YDEGEE.

V and J are TRBV11-3 and TRBJ2-3; 15 bases match TRBD2. CDR3 length: 18 amino acids. The V and J ends lost 5 bases and 1 base, in that order; junction bases with no gene match: 7. Per the germline V gene, CDR1 is SGHNT and CDR2 is YENEEA. CDR3 in DNA: TGTGCCAGCAGCCCTGGACTAGCGGGAGGGCTAGGCACAGATACGCAGTATTTT. Protein: CASSPGLAGGLGTDTQYF.

As to this clone: Within the sample, other DNA sequences also encode this same CDR3. J is TRBJ1-5 and V is TRBV2; weak D call: TRBD1 (5 bases). The ends were cut back, 3 bases at V and 2 bases at J, with 8 bases in the middle. CDR1 and CDR2 from the germline V gene are SNHLY and FYNNEI. The CDR3 extends over 14 amino acids. CDR3 sequence: CASSEQGGNQPQHF. The CDR3 DNA is TGTGCCAGCAGTGAGCAGGGTGGCAATCAGCCCCAGCATTTT.

The V and J genes are TRBV7-8 and TRBJ2-5, with TRBD2 matching over 12 bases. Per germline, CDR1 SGHVS and CDR2 FQNEAQ. The CDR3 has 17 amino acids. The ends lost 3 bases at V and 2 bases at J; junction bases unmatched: 7. In DNA, the CDR3 is TGTGCCAGCAGCTTCGCCAAGACTAGCGGGGGACAAGAGACCCAGTACTTC. This sequence encodes CASSFAKTSGGQETQYF.

The V call is TRBV29-1, the J call TRBJ2-7, with D possibly TRBD1 on 5 matching bases. CDR1 and CDR2 from the germline V gene are SQVTM and ANQGSEA. Trimming took 3 bases from V and 6 from J, leaving 12 bases between them. There are 12 residues in the CDR3. The CDR3 region is CSVEGQGLEQYF. The CDR3 bases are TGCAGCGTTGAGGGGCAGGGCCTCGAGCAGTACTTC.

V is TRBV4-3 and J is TRBJ1-3; D not resolved. The CDR3 spans 15 residues. The germline V and J ends were trimmed by 4 bases and 1 base, with 11 bases remaining between them. Looked up from germline, CDR1 is LGHNA and CDR2 is YSLEER. The CDR3 reads CASSPNLRSGNTIYF. DNA for the CDR3: TGCGCCAGCAGCCCAAATTTGAGGTCTGGAAACACCATATATTTT.

This chain links TRBV19 with TRBJ2-1; no clear D gene. The V gene's germline CDR1 is LNHDA and CDR2 SQIVND (reference sequence). The V gene lost 4 bases and the J gene lost 0 bases, with 4 bases spanning the gap. This CDR3 comprises 13 residues. CDR3 coding DNA: TGTGCCAGTAGTACAGGCTCCTACAATGAGCAGTTCTTC. It translates to CASSTGSYNEQFF.

The chain employs TRBV27 and TRBJ1-2; 9 bases agree with TRBD1. Trimming cost V 6 bases and J 1 base; bases outside gene matches: 9. CDR1 and CDR2 from the germline V gene are MNHEY and SMNVEV (reference sequence). CDR3 length equals 16 residues. CDR3 bases: TGTGCCAGCAGCGAACTGGACAGGGGCGTTAACTATGGCTACACCTTC. Protein: CASSELDRGVNYGYTF.